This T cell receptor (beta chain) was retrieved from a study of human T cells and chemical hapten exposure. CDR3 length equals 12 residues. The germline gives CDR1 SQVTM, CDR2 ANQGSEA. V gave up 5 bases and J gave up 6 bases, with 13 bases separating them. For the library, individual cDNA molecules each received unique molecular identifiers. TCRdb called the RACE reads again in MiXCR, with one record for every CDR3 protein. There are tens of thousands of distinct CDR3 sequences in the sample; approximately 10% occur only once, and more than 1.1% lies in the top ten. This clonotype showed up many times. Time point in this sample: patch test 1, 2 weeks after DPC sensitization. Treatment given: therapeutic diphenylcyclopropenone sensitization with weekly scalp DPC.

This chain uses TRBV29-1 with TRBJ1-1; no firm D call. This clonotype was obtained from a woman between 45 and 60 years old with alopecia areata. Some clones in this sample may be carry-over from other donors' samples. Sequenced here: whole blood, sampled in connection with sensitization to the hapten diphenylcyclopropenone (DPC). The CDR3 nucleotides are TGCAGCGTTCTTTGGGATCGTCCTGAAGCTTTCTTT. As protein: CSVLWDRPEAFF. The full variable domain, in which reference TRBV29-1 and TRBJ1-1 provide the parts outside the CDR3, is SAVISQKPSRDICQRGTSLTIQCQVDSQVTMMFWYRQQPGQSLTLIATANQGSEATYESGFVIDKFPISRPNLTFSTLTVSNMSPEDSSIYLCSVLWDRPEAFFGQGTRLTVV.